This TCR beta chain originates from a study of T-cell reconstitution after alpha-beta-depleted transplantation in children. Study-wide results and caveats: Surviving recipient T cells and intrathymic progenitors accounted for some patients' high TCRbeta diversity at day 60. T cells produced anew were the main source of T-cell counts and diversity one year after transplant. Several hundred graft clones that had expanded were reportedly the source of alpha-beta T cells about two months after transplant.

Preparing the TCRbeta library involved the use of unique molecular identifiers. TCRdb called the PCR reads again in MiXCR, with one record for every CDR3 protein. Here the sample spans hundreds of thousands of distinct CDR3 sequences, over 10% being singletons. The germline gives CDR1 MNHNS, CDR2 SASEGT. Trimming removed 6 bases at V and 3 bases at J, with 11 bases between. There are 13 residues in the CDR3. This clonotype was picked up many times. Its antigen remains unidentified. This sequence joins TRBV6-1 and TRBJ1-1, with D unresolved. The sequences come from PBMCs, collected before TCRalphabeta/CD19-depleted stem cell transplant. The TCR comes from a girl aged 2-15 years with congenital amegakaryocytic thrombocytopenia, due to receive a stem cell transplant. CDR3 nucleotide sequence: TGTGCCAGCAGCGAGACCTGGGACACTGAAGCTTTCTTT. This encodes CASSETWDTEAFF.